This T cell receptor (beta chain) originates from a study of cytomegalovirus exposure and HLA in healthy donors. Study-wide background: There were around 100 million unique TCR beta sequences, drawn from approximately 180 million T cells, in an earlier analysis. General study points: The number of N-insertions in an Asian-associated ancestry cluster was reportedly below the 666-donor mean in a later analysis. The only immune exposure information that was available was CMV serostatus.

Samples came from healthy bone marrow donors. The PCR had 60 Vbeta and 13 Jbeta primers. TCRdb's copy holds only in-frame clones and misses some; the assay was immunoSEQ multiplex PCR. The sample has about 120,000 clones, roughly four fifths seen once. Germline V gene lookup returns CDR1 MNHNS and CDR2 SASEGT. The CDR3 covers 16 residues. The junction had 9 bases not matched to a gene; V was cut back by 4 bases and J by 4 bases. With respect to this clone: Its target is unknown.

This clonotype was obtained from a man younger than 45 in good health and CMV-seropositive. The J gene is TRBJ2-1, the V gene TRBV6-1; TRBD2 matches at 8 bases. The sample comprised PBMCs. The CDR3 DNA reads TGTGCCAGCAGTGTCCGCCCTAGCGGGCTATACAATGAGCAGTTCTTC. Translated: CASSVRPSGLYNEQFF.